A single T cell receptor beta chain is shown here with its context. Its antigen has not been determined. No much larger clonotype is one base removed from it; base qualities were not supplied. This sample is part of a study of control samples from healthy donors and cancer patients (dated by TCRdb to about 2020). Preparation of the library involved the immunoSEQ multiplex PCR assay. Imported from immuneACCESS, the table was reduced by TCRdb to in-frame sequences with V and J called. These copies leave out some clones; in studies compared against another copy, an unresolved V gene accounts for under half, and the cause of the remainder is not known. This sample is represented by 50,000 to 70,000 clones; approximately 95% of them were singletons. 1.1% of the sample is in the top ten clones. The germline V gene sets CDR1 to MNHEY and CDR2 to SVGAGI. The junction shows trimming of 0 bases on V and 0 bases on J, plus 11 bases between the germline ends. The CDR3 goes from the cysteine to the phenylalanine over 16 residues. Just CDR3 DNA is preserved here, 48 bases in frame from base 1.

The sample comprised blood. The clonotype was recovered from a woman under 30 in good health. The chain is encoded by TRBV6-5 joined to TRBJ1-2, with the identity of the D gene unclear. The sequenced DNA: TGTGCCAGCAGTTACTCGGGCGCTACAGCTAACTATGGCTACACCTTC. It encodes CASSYSGATANYGYTF.